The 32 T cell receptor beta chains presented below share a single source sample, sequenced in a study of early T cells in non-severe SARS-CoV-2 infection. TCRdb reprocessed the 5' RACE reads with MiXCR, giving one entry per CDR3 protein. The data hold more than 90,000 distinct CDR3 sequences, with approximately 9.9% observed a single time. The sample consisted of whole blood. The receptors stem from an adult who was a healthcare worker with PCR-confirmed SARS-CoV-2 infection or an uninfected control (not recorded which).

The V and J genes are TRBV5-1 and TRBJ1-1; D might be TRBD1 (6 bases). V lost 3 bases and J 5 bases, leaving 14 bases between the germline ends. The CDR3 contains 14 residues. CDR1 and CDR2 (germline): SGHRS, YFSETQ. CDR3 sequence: CASSWGLGVTEAFF. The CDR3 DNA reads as TGCGCCAGCAGCTGGGGGCTGGGGGTGACTGAAGCTTTCTTT.

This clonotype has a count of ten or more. The CDR3: CASSSGGGLKEQETQYF. CDR3 nucleotide sequence: TGTGCCAGCAGCTCCGGCGGGGGGCTAAAGGAACAAGAGACCCAGTACTTC. The chain is built from TRBV7-9 and TRBJ2-5, with 8 bases fitting TRBD2. V gave up 4 bases and J gave up 2 bases; unmatched junction bases: 12. Germline V CDR1 and CDR2: SEHNR, FQNEAQ (reference sequence). This CDR3 spans 17 amino acids.

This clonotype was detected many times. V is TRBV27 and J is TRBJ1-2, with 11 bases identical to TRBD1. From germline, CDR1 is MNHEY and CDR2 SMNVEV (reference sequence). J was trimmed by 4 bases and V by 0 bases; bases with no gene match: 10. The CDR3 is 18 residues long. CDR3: CASSLSGTGGNRFYGYTF. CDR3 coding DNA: TGTGCCAGCAGTTTATCCGGGACAGGGGGGAATCGATTCTATGGCTACACCTTC.

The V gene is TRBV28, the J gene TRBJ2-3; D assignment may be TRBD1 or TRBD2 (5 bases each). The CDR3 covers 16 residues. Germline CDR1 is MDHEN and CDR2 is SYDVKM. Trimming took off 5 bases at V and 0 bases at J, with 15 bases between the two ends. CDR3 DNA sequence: TGTGCCAGCAGTCTCCCCGGGGCTGTAAGCACAGATACGCAGTATTTT. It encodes CASSLPGAVSTDTQYF.

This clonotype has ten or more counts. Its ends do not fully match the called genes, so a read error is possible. The CDR3 reads CASSLALRTYNEQFF. For the CDR3, the DNA is TGCGCCAGCAGTTTGGCATTACGTACCTACAATGAGCAGTTCTTC. This chain links TRBV5-1 with TRBJ2-1; D gene unclear. Germline loops: CDR1 SGHRS, CDR2 YFSETQ. The CDR3 length is 15 residues.

CDR3 region: CASRKGQTNSPLHF. The CDR3 DNA follows: TGTGCCAGCAGAAAGGGACAGACAAATTCACCCCTCCACTTT. The chain has TRBV6-5 and TRBJ1-6; 7 nucleotides agree with TRBD1. V lost 6 bases and J lost 7; bases outside the gene matches: 6. CDR1 MNHEY and CDR2 SVGAGI come from the germline V gene. This CDR3 is 14 amino acids long.

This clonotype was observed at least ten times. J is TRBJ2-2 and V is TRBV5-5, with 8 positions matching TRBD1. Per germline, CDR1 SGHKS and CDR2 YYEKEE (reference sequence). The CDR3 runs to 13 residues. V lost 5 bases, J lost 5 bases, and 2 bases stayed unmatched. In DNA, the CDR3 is TGTGCCAGCAGTTGGACAGGGACCGGGGAGCTGTTTTTT. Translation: CASSWTGTGELFF. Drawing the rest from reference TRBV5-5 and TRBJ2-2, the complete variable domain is DAGVTQSPTHLIKTRGQQVTLRCSPISGHKSVSWYQQVLGQGPQFIFQYYEKEERGRGNFPDRFSARQFPNYSSELNVNALLLGDSALYLCASSWTGTGELFFGEGSRLTVL.

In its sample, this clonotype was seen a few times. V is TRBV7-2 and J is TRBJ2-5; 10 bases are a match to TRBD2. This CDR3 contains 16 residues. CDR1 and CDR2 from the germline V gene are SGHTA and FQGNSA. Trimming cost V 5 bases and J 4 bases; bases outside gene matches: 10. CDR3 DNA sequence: TGTGCCAGCAGCCCGGGGGGGACTAGCGTAGGAGAGACCCAGTACTTC. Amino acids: CASSPGGTSVGETQYF. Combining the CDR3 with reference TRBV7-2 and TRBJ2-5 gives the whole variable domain GAGVSQSPSNKVTEKGKDVELRCDPISGHTALYWYRQSLGQGLEFLIYFQGNSAPDKSGLPSDRFSAERTGGSVSTLTIQRTQQEDSAVYLCASSPGGTSVGETQYFGPGTRLLVL.

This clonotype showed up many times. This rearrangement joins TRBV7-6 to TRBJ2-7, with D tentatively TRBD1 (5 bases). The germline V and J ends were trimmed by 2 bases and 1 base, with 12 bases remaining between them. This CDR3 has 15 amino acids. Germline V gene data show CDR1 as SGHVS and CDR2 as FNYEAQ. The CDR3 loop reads CASSLMGLRSYEQYF. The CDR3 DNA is TGTGCCAGCAGCTTAATGGGGCTTCGGTCCTACGAGCAGTACTTC.

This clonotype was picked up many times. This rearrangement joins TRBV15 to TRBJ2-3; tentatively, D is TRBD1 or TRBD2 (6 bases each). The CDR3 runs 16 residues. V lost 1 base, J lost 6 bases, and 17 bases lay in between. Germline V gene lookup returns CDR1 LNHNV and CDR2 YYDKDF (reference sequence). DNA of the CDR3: TGTGCCACCAGCAGAGGGCTGGGGGGCAGTGGGGATACGCAGTATTTT. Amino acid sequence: CATSRGLGGSGDTQYF.

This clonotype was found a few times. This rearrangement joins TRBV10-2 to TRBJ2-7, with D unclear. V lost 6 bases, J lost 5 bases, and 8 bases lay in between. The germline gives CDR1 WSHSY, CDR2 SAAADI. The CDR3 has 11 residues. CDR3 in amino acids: CASSQGHEQYF. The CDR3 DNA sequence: TGCGCCAGCAGCCAAGGACACGAGCAGTACTTC.

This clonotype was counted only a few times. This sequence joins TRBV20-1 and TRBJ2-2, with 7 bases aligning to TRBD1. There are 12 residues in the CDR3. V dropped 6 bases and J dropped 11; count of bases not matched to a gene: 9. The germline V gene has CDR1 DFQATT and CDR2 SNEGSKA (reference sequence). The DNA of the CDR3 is TGCAGTGCAAGGGCCACAGGGGACGAGCTGTTTTTT. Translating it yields CSARATGDELFF.

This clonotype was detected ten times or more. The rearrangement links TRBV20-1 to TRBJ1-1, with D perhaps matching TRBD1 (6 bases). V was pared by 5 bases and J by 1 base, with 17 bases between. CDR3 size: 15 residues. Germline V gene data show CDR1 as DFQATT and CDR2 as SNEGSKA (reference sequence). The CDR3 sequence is CSASRQGSGNTEAFF. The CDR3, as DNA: TGCAGTGCTTCACGTCAGGGGTCCGGGAACACTGAAGCTTTCTTT.

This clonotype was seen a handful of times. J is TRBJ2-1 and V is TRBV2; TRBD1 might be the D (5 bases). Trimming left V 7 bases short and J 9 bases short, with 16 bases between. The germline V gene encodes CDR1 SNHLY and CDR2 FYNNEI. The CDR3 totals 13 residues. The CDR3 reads CASIRLEGVEQFF. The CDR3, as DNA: TGTGCCAGCATACGGCTAGAAGGGGTTGAGCAGTTCTTC.

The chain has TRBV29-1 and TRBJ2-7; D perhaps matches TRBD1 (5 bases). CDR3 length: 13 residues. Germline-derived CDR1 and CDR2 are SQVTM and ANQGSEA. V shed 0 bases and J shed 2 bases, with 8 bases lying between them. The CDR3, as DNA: TGCAGCGTTGAAGACAGGGCCGCCTACGAGCAGTACTTC. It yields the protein CSVEDRAAYEQYF.

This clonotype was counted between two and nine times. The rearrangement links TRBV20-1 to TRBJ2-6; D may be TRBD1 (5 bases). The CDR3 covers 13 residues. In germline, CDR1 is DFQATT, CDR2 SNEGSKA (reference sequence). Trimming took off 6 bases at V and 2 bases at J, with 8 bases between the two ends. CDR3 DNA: TGCAGTGCAGGGGTAACTGGGGCCAACGTCCTGACTTTC. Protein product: CSAGVTGANVLTF.

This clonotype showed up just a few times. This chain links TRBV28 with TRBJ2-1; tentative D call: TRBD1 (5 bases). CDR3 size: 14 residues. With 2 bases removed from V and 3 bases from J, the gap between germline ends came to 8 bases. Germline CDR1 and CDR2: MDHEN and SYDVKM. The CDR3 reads CASSLQDNYNEQFF. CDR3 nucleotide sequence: TGTGCCAGCAGTTTACAGGACAACTACAATGAGCAGTTCTTC.

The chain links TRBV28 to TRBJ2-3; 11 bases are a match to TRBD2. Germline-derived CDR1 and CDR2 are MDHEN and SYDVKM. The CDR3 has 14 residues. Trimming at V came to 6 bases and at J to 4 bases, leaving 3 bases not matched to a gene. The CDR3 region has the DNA TGTGCCAGCAGGACTAGCGGGACCGCAGATACGCAGTATTTT. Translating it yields CASRTSGTADTQYF.

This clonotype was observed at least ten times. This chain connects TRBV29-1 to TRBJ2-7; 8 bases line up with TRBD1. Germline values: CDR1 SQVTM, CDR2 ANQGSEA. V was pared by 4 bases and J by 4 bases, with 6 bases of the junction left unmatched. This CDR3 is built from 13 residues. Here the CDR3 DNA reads TGCAGCGTTGTGCCAGGGGGCAGTTACGAGCAGTACTTC. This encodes CSVVPGGSYEQYF.

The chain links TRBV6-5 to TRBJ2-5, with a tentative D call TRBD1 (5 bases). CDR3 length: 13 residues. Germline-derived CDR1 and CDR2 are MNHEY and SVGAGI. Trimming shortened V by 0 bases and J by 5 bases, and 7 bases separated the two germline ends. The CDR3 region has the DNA TGTGCCAGCAGTTACTCAGGGGTTGAGACCCAGTACTTC. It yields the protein CASSYSGVETQYF.

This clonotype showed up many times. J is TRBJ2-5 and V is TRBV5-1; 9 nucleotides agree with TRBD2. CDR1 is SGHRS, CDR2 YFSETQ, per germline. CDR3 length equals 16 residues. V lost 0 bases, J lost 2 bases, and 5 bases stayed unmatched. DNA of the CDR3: TGCGCCAGCAGCTTGGTAGGAGCGGGGGGACAAGAGACCCAGTACTTC. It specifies CASSLVGAGGQETQYF.

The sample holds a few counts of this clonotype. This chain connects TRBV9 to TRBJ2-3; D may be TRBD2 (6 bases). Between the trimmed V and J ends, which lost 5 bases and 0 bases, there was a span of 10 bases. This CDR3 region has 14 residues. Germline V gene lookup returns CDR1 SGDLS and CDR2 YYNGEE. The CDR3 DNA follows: TGTGCCAGCAGGGAGGGTTTAAGCACAGATACGCAGTATTTT. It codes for CASREGLSTDTQYF.

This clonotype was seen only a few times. CDR3 region: CSARRGESDTQYF. In DNA form, the CDR3 reads TGCAGCGCGAGGAGGGGGGAATCAGATACGCAGTATTTT. The chain links TRBV29-1 to TRBJ2-3; either TRBD1 or TRBD2 may supply D (6 bases each). The CDR3 spans 13 residues. Trimming cost V 7 bases and J 4 bases, with 15 bases left between them. The V gene's germline CDR1 is SQVTM and CDR2 ANQGSEA.

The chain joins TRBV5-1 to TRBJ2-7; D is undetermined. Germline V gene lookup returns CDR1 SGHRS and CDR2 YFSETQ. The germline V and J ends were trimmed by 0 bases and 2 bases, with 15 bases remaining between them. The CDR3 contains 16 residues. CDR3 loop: CASSLAGSRLPYEQYF. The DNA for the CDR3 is TGCGCCAGCAGCTTGGCGGGTTCTAGATTACCCTACGAGCAGTACTTC. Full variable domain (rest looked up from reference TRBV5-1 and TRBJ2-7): KAGVTQTPRYLIKTRGQQVTLSCSPISGHRSVSWYQQTPGQGLQFLFEYFSETQRNKGNFPGRFSGRQFSNSRSEMNVSTLELGDSALYLCASSLAGSRLPYEQYFGPGTRLTVT.

In DNA, the CDR3 is TGCAGCGTCAACAGGGGAAGCACAGATACGCAGTATTTT. This translates into CSVNRGSTDTQYF. The chain couples TRBV29-1 to TRBJ2-3, with 7 bases that match TRBD1. The CDR3 sequence is 13 residues long. The junction had 3 bases not matched to a gene; V was cut back by 6 bases and J by 0 bases. Germline lookup yields CDR1 SQVTM and CDR2 ANQGSEA.

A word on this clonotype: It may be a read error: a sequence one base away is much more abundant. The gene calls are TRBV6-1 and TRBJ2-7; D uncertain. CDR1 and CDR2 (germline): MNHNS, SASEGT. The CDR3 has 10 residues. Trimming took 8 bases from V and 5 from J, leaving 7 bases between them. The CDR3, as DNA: TGTGCCAGCCGTTGCAACGAGCAGTACTTC. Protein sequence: CASRCNEQYF.

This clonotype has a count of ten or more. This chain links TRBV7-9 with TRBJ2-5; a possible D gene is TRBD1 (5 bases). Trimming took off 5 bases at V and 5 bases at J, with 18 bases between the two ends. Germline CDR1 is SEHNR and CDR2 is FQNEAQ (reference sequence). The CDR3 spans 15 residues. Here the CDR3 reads CASSPLGALSETQYF. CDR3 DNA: TGTGCCAGCAGCCCTCTAGGGGCCCTCAGTGAGACCCAGTACTTC.

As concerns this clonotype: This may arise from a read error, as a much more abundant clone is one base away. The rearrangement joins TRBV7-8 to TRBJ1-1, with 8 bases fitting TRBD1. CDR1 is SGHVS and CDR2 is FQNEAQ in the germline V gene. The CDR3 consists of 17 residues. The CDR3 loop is CASSLVGQGKSDTEALF. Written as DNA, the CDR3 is TGTGCCAGCAGCTTAGTTGGACAGGGCAAATCGGACACTGAAGCTCTCTTT.

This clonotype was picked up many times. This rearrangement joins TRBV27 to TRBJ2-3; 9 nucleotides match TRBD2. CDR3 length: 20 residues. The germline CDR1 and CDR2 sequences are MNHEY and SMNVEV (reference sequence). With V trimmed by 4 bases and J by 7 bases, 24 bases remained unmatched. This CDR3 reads CASSSVGDSPGLARGNTQYF. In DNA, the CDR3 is TGTGCCAGCAGTTCAGTAGGGGATTCCCCCGGACTAGCGAGGGGGAATACGCAGTATTTT.

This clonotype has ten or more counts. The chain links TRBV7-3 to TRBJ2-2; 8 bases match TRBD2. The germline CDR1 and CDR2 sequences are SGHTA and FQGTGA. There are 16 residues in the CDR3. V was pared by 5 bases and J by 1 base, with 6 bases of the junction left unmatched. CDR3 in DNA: TGTGCCAGCAGCCAATGGACTAGCCTGAACACCGGGGAGCTGTTTTTT. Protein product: CASSQWTSLNTGELFF.

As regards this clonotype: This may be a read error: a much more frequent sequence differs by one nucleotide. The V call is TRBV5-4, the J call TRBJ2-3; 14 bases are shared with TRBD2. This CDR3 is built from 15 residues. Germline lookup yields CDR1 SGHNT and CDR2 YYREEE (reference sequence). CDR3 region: CVSSLRTSGRDTQYF. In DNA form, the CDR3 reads TGTGTCAGCAGCTTACGGACTAGCGGGAGGGATACGCAGTATTTT.

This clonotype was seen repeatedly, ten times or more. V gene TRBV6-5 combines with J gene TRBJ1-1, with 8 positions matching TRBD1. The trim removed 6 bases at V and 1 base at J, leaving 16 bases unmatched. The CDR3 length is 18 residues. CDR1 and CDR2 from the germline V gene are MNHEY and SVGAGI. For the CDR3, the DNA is TGTGCCAGCAGACCCTTCCGAGGACAGGGAGTTACGAACACTGAAGCTTTCTTT. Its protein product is CASRPFRGQGVTNTEAFF.